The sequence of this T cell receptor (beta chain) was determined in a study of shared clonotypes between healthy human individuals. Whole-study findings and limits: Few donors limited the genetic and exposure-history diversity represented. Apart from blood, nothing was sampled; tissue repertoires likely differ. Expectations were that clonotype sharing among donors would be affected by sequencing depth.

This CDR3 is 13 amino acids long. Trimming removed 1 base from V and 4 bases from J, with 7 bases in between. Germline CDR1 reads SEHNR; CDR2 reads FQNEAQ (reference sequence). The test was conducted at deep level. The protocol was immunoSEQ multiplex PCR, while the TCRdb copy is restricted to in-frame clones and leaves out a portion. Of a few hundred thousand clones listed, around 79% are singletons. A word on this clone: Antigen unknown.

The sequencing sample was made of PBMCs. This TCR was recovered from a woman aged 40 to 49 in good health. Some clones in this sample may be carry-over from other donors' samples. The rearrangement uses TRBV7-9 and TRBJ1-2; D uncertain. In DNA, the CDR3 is TGTGCCAGCAGCTTAGACGGGCGCTATGGCTACACCTTC. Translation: CASSLDGRYGYTF.